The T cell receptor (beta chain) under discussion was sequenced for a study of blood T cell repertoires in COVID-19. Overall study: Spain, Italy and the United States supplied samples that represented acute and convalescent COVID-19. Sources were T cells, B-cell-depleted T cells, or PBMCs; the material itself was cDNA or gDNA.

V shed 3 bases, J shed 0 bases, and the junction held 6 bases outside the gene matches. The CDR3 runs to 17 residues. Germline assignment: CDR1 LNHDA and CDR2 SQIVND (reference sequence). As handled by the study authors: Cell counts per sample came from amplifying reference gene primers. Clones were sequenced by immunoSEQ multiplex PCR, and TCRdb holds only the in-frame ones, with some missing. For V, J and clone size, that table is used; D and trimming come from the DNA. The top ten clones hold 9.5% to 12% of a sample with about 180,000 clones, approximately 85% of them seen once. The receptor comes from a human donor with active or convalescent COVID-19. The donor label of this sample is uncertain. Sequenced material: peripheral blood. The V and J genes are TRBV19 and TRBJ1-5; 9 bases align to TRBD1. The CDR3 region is CASSIGTGTFSNQPQHF. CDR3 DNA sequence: TGTGCCAGTAGTATTGGGACAGGGACTTTTAGCAATCAGCCCCAGCATTTT. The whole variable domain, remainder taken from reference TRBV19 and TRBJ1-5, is DGGITQSPKYLFRKEGQNVTLSCEQNLNHDAMYWYRQDPGQGLRLIYYSQIVNDFQKGDIAEGYSVSREKKESFPLTVTSAQKNPTAFYLCASSIGTGTFSNQPQHFGDGTRLSIL.